This T cell receptor beta chain was identified during a study of neurological immune-mediated disorders. Turning to this clonotype: Its specificity is unknown.

5'RACE employing 10-nucleotide random UMIs yielded the cDNA. TCRdb called the 5' RACE reads again in MiXCR, with one record for every CDR3 protein. The table lists roughly 120,000 distinct CDR3 sequences, about 3.2% of them singletons. Whole-study findings and limits: It was the repertoires of 18 of 34 multiple sclerosis patients that phylogenetic grouping placed in one related-CDR3 cluster, which is a possible signature.

CDR1 MNHEY and CDR2 SVGEGT come from the germline V gene. V was pared by 4 bases and J by 7 bases, with 11 bases between. The CDR3 spans 12 residues. The clonotype comes from a woman younger than 45 with multiple sclerosis. Sequencing was done on a sample of PBMCs. J is TRBJ2-7 and V is TRBV6-2 or TRBV6-3; no clear D gene. The CDR3 spells CASSWVSGEQYF. CDR3 coding DNA: TGTGCCAGCAGTTGGGTATCGGGTGAGCAGTACTTC.